This TCR beta chain comes out of a study of T-cell reconstitution after alpha-beta-depleted transplantation in children. In regard to this clonotype: No antigen is known for it.

V dropped 3 bases and J dropped 13; count of bases not matched to a gene: 12. The CDR3 has 14 amino acids. For TCRbeta, the library was prepared with unique molecular identifiers. MiXCR, run by TCRdb on the PCR reads, gives a single entry per CDR3 protein. The data show about 250,000 distinct CDR3 sequences, roughly a quarter seen once. Study-wide points: About two months after transplant, alpha-beta T cells reportedly came from several hundred expanded graft clones. Among T cells one year after transplant, newly produced cells accounted for most counts and diversity.

The source is a female patient aged 2-9 years who had a stem cell transplant for congenital amegakaryocytic thrombocytopenia, so the T cells may come from the graft donor. This material consisted of PBMCs, mostly from graft donor cells, taken 360 days after TCRalphabeta/CD19-depleted stem cell transplant. The rearrangement uses TRBV12-3 or TRBV12-4 and TRBJ1-2; 9 nucleotides agree with TRBD1. The CDR3 region is CASSFGQGYASRTF. The DNA of the CDR3 is TGTGCCAGCAGTTTTGGACAGGGGTACGCATCGCGCACCTTC.